Below are 28 T cell receptor beta chains sequenced from a single sample in a study of cytomegalovirus exposure and HLA in healthy donors. 13 Jbeta primers and 60 Vbeta primers were used for the PCR. TCRdb keeps only in-frame clones here, not all; method: immunoSEQ multiplex PCR. Seen here are about 140,000 clones, around 66% observed once, and the top ten hold around 6%. The sample consisted of PBMCs. The source is a woman in her sixties or seventies in good health and CMV-seronegative.

This clone was seen more than once but under ten times. This chain links TRBV5-1 with TRBJ2-7, with 10 positions matching TRBD2. J gave up 3 bases and V 0 bases, and 3 bases lay outside the gene matches. The CDR3 has 15 residues. Germline loops: CDR1 SGHRS, CDR2 YFSETQ. DNA of the CDR3: TGCGCCAGCAGCTTGGTACTAGCGGGGTTCTACGAGCAGTACTTC. This translates into CASSLVLAGFYEQYF. The whole variable domain, remainder taken from reference TRBV5-1 and TRBJ2-7, is KAGVTQTPRYLIKTRGQQVTLSCSPISGHRSVSWYQQTPGQGLQFLFEYFSETQRNKGNFPGRFSGRQFSNSRSEMNVSTLELGDSALYLCASSLVLAGFYEQYFGPGTRLTVT.

This clone was observed a handful of times. This rearrangement joins TRBV7-9 to TRBJ1-1; 8 bases are a match to TRBD1. CDR3 length: 12 amino acids. The J segment lost 7 bases and the V segment lost 5 bases, leaving 3 bases of the junction unmatched. Germline CDR1 SEHNR, CDR2 FQNEAQ (reference sequence). The DNA of the CDR3 is TGTGCCAGCAGCGTGGACAGGGTTGAAGCTTTCTTT. It encodes CASSVDRVEAFF.

V usage is TRBV7-9 and J usage is TRBJ1-2, with 8 nucleotides matching TRBD1. The V and J ends lost 4 bases and 5 bases, in that order; junction bases with no gene match: 9. Per the germline V gene, CDR1 is SEHNR and CDR2 is FQNEAQ (reference sequence). The CDR3 is 15 residues long. As DNA, the CDR3 is TGTGCCAGCAGCTCAATAGTAACAGGGGGGTATGGCTACACCTTC. Encoded protein: CASSSIVTGGYGYTF.

This clone was detected only a few times. The chain uses TRBV7-9 and TRBJ1-1; no reliable D call. V lost 8 bases, J lost 4 bases, and 5 bases lay in between. The CDR3 spans 10 residues. Germline V gene sequence: CDR1 SEHNR, CDR2 FQNEAQ (reference sequence). CDR3 in DNA: TGTGCCAGCGGCGGCACTGAAGCTTTCTTT. Translated, it gives CASGGTEAFF.

The genes are TRBV6-5 and TRBJ1-6; tentatively, D is TRBD1 (5 bases). The CDR3 is 16 amino acids. CDR1 is MNHEY, CDR2 SVGAGI, per germline. Trimming took 2 bases from V and 4 from J, leaving 12 bases between them. The CDR3 loop is CASSYMQGSYNSPLHF. As DNA, the CDR3 is TGTGCCAGCAGTTACATGCAGGGCTCGTATAATTCACCCCTCCACTTT.

This clone was observed a handful of times. This rearrangement joins TRBV19 to TRBJ1-5; 7 bases match TRBD1. Trimming at V came to 9 bases and at J to 2 bases, leaving 10 bases not matched to a gene. Per germline, CDR1 LNHDA and CDR2 SQIVND (reference sequence). CDR3 length: 15 amino acids. The CDR3 region has the DNA TGTGCCAGCAGGGGGGGCGGGAGGGGCAATCAGCCCCAGCATTTT. It encodes CASRGGGRGNQPQHF.

The chain has TRBV5-1 and TRBJ1-4, with 8 bases matching TRBD1. CDR1 is SGHRS, CDR2 YFSETQ, per germline. V dropped 4 bases and J dropped 8; count of bases not matched to a gene: 10. CDR3 size: 15 residues. CDR3 residues: CASSRSGTGDEKLFF. DNA for the CDR3: TGCGCCAGCAGCCGCTCCGGGACAGGCGACGAAAAACTGTTTTTT.

The CDR3 DNA reads TGTGCCAGCAGCTTATCTCCGGCAGATACGCAGTATTTT. Its translation: CASSLSPADTQYF. This chain joins TRBV7-6 and TRBJ2-3; D not certain. CDR1 and CDR2 (germline): SGHVS, FNYEAQ. The CDR3 runs to 13 residues. V dropped 2 bases and J dropped 4 bases, with 7 bases sitting between them.

This chain uses TRBV9 with TRBJ2-1; 10 nucleotides agree with TRBD2. Germline V gene data show CDR1 as SGDLS and CDR2 as YYNGEE. V lost 2 bases to trimming and J lost 9 bases; unmatched junction nucleotides: 8. This CDR3 is built from 15 residues. The CDR3 nucleotides read TGTGCCAGCAGCGTCGGAGCGGGAGGGCAGTTTGAGCAGTTCTTC. This translates into CASSVGAGGQFEQFF.

The J gene is TRBJ1-2, the V gene TRBV10-2; D not certain. The CDR3 is 14 amino acids. Trimming shortened V by 3 bases and J by 4 bases, and 12 bases separated the two germline ends. CDR1 is WSHSY, CDR2 SAAADI, per germline. The CDR3 spells CASSDSGTIYGYTF. In DNA, the CDR3 is TGCGCCAGCAGTGATTCAGGTACCATCTATGGCTACACCTTC.

The rearrangement joins TRBV5-1 to TRBJ2-3; no definite D call. Between the trimmed V and J ends, which lost 1 base and 5 bases, there was a span of 2 bases. The germline CDR1 and CDR2 sequences are SGHRS and YFSETQ. The CDR3 sequence is 11 residues long. As DNA, the CDR3 is TGCGCCAGCAGCTTGCAAGATACGCAGTATTTT. As protein: CASSLQDTQYF. The complete variable domain, with remaining parts taken from reference TRBV5-1 and TRBJ2-3, reads KAGVTQTPRYLIKTRGQQVTLSCSPISGHRSVSWYQQTPGQGLQFLFEYFSETQRNKGNFPGRFSGRQFSNSRSEMNVSTLELGDSALYLCASSLQDTQYFGPGTRLTVL.

V and J are TRBV4-2 and TRBJ2-7; no definite D call. Germline CDR1 and CDR2: LGHNA and YNFKEQ. The CDR3 runs 15 residues. V was shortened by 0 bases and J by 3 bases, with 12 bases between the two germline ends. CDR3 sequence (DNA): TGTGCCAGCAGCCAAGATTTCCAGGTGGGCTACGAGCAGTACTTC. Amino acid sequence: CASSQDFQVGYEQYF.

The chain employs TRBV11-2 and TRBJ2-2; 7 nucleotides agree with TRBD2. Germline V gene lookup returns CDR1 SGHAT and CDR2 FQNNGV. V lost 1 base and J lost 5; bases outside the gene matches: 7. This CDR3 region has 16 residues. The CDR3 bases are TGTGCCAGCAGCTTAGGGCTGGGAGGGCCAACCGGGGAGCTGTTTTTT. This translates into CASSLGLGGPTGELFF.

This clone has just a few counts. DNA of the CDR3: TGTGCCAGCAGCGTGATGACCGGGACAACGAACACCGGGGAGCTGTTTTTT. The encoded protein is CASSVMTGTTNTGELFF. The chain is built from TRBV9 and TRBJ2-2; tentative D call: TRBD1 (6 bases). The CDR3 totals 17 residues. Germline-derived CDR1 and CDR2 are SGDLS and YYNGEE. Trimming took 2 bases from V and 0 from J, leaving 14 bases between them.

The gene calls are TRBV7-2 and TRBJ1-5; D might be TRBD1 (5 bases). Germline CDR1 and CDR2: SGHTA and FQGNSA. The CDR3 runs 14 residues. The V and J ends lost 5 bases and 13 bases respectively, with 21 bases between them. This CDR3 is CASSPGEGRGGQHF. CDR3 DNA sequence: TGTGCCAGCAGCCCGGGGGAAGGGCGTGGGGGACAGCATTTT.

This clone turned up a few times. This chain joins TRBV6-4 and TRBJ1-2, with a possible D match to TRBD1 (5 bases). The CDR3 length is 13 residues. CDR1 MRHNA and CDR2 SNTAGT come from the germline V gene. V gave up 6 bases and J gave up 4 bases, with 12 bases separating them. The CDR3 coding sequence is TGTGCCAGCAGACCAGGGATAGGCTATGGCTACACCTTC. Its protein product is CASRPGIGYGYTF.

V gene TRBV6-6 combines with J gene TRBJ2-7, with TRBD2 as a possible D gene (6 bases). The CDR3 covers 16 residues. CDR1 and CDR2 from the germline V gene are MNHNY and SVGAGI (reference sequence). V shed 5 bases and J shed 2 bases, with 19 bases lying between them. The CDR3 sequence is CASSRPGVADPYEQYF. The CDR3 region has the DNA TGTGCCAGCAGTCGTCCGGGGGTTGCGGACCCCTACGAGCAGTACTTC.

The chain carries TRBV5-4 and TRBJ2-7, with D tentatively TRBD2 (5 bases). Germline V CDR1 and CDR2: SGHNT, YYREEE (reference sequence). Trimming removed 0 bases from V and 4 bases from J, with 14 bases in between. This CDR3 has 15 amino acids. CDR3 DNA: TGTGCCAGCAGCTTGGAGGGCCCTCGGGGTTACGAGCAGTACTTC. Its protein product is CASSLEGPRGYEQYF.

This chain links TRBV4-1 with TRBJ2-7; a weak D match, TRBD2 (6 bases). This CDR3 is built from 15 residues. V was shortened by 3 bases and J by 0 bases, with 12 bases between the two germline ends. Germline assignment: CDR1 MGHRA and CDR2 YSYEKL. CDR3: CASSQGSGPSYEQYF. The CDR3 DNA sequence: TGCGCCAGCAGCCAGGGAAGCGGGCCCTCCTACGAGCAGTACTTC.

Details on this clone: The junction shows a germline mismatch at one end, possibly a read error. J is TRBJ2-2 and V is TRBV19; possibly TRBD1 or TRBD2 for D (5 bases each). In germline, CDR1 is LNHDA, CDR2 SQIVND (reference sequence). The CDR3 is 12 amino acids. The CDR3 DNA sequence: TGTGCCAGCAGTAGGGGAGTCGGGGAGCTGTTTTTT. Translating it yields CASSRGVGELFF.

The rearrangement joins TRBV30 to TRBJ1-2, with 7 bases fitting TRBD1. V lost 6 bases to trimming and J lost 4 bases; unmatched junction nucleotides: 2. Germline V CDR1 and CDR2: GTSNPN, SVGIG (reference sequence). CDR3 size: 11 residues. The CDR3 DNA sequence: TGTGCCTGTCAGGGGGTCTATGGCTACACCTTC. This translates into CACQGVYGYTF. The whole variable domain, filled in from reference TRBV30 and TRBJ1-2, reads SQTIHQWPATLVQPVGSPLSLECTVEGTSNPNLYWYRQAAGRGLQLLFYSVGIGQISSEVPQNLSASRPQDRQFILSSKKLLLSDSGFYLCACQGVYGYTFGSGTRLTVV.

This chain uses TRBV7-8 with TRBJ1-2; a possible D gene is TRBD1 (6 bases). V gave up 0 bases and J gave up 4 bases, with 9 bases separating them. Germline assignment: CDR1 SGHVS and CDR2 FQNEAQ. The CDR3 consists of 14 residues. CDR3 protein: CASSLAPQGYGYTF. The CDR3 coding sequence is TGTGCCAGCAGCTTAGCCCCACAGGGCTATGGCTACACCTTC. Together with reference TRBV7-8 and TRBJ1-2, the CDR3 gives the full variable domain: GAGVSQSPRYKVAKRGQDVALRCDPISGHVSLFWYQQALGQGPEFLTYFQNEAQLDKSGLPSDRFFAERPEGSVSTLKIQRTQQEDSAVYLCASSLAPQGYGYTFGSGTRLTVV.

Only a few counts were recorded for this clone. The chain is built from TRBV2 and TRBJ1-5; D remains unclear. The V end lost 4 bases, the J end lost 0 bases, and 4 bases lay between the germline ends. CDR1 is SNHLY, CDR2 FYNNEI, per germline. The CDR3 loop spans 13 amino acids. The CDR3 is CASSGDSNQPQHF. The DNA of the CDR3 is TGTGCCAGCAGTGGAGATAGCAATCAGCCCCAGCATTTT.

This clone was seen only a few times. The gene calls are TRBV28 and TRBJ2-2; 7 positions match TRBD1. This CDR3 contains 14 residues. From germline, CDR1 is MDHEN and CDR2 SYDVKM. With V trimmed by 6 bases and J by 6 bases, 7 bases remained unmatched. The CDR3 spells CASRPTGRPGELFF. The DNA of the CDR3 is TGTGCCAGCAGGCCGACAGGGCGGCCCGGGGAGCTGTTTTTT.

The V call is TRBV6-1, the J call TRBJ1-1; D uncertain. V was clipped by 6 bases and J by 11 bases, with 19 bases between them. Germline loops: CDR1 MNHNS, CDR2 SASEGT. CDR3 length: 13 amino acids. Written as DNA, the CDR3 is TGTGCCAGCAGCAACTCATACGGAATGAGGGCTTTCTTT. Translation gives CASSNSYGMRAFF.

This chain connects TRBV10-3 to TRBJ2-7; the match to TRBD1 covers 10 bases. Germline-derived CDR1 and CDR2 are ENHRY and SYGVKD. V gave up 3 bases and J gave up 0 bases; unmatched junction bases: 8. This CDR3 has 17 amino acids. CDR3 region: CAISDPRTGGSSYEQYF. The CDR3 bases are TGTGCCATCAGTGACCCTCGGACAGGGGGTTCCTCCTACGAGCAGTACTTC.

V and J are TRBV29-1 and TRBJ2-5; TRBD1 agrees at 7 bases. Germline V gene sequence: CDR1 SQVTM, CDR2 ANQGSEA. V lost 5 bases and J lost 3; bases outside the gene matches: 0. The CDR3 is 11 amino acids. CDR3 bases: TGCAGCGTTACAGGGGAAGAGACCCAGTACTTC. It specifies CSVTGEETQYF.

The V and J genes are TRBV6-1 and TRBJ2-7; tentatively, D is TRBD2 (5 bases). Germline CDR1 reads MNHNS; CDR2 reads SASEGT. CDR3 length: 11 residues. The ends were cut back, 7 bases at V and 3 bases at J, with 7 bases in the middle. CDR3 nucleotides: TGTGCCAGCACTGGGAGCTACGAGCAGTACTTC. It encodes CASTGSYEQYF.